These 17 T cell receptor beta chains came from one sample sequenced in a study of shared T cell receptors in the human thymus. TCRdb's table, derived via immunoSEQ multiplex PCR, lists solely in-frame clones and lacks some. Of about 610,000 clones listed, around 89% were seen once; the top ten hold 0.0095% to 0.011%. The data were also submitted as part of a second study, on human thymus T cells.

The sequenced material came from thymocytes. The receptors stem from a boy less than two years old with a congenital heart defect.

This clone came up once. The chain carries TRBV29-1 and TRBJ2-3; 7 nucleotides agree with TRBD2. The CDR3 extends over 17 amino acids. Germline V gives CDR1 SQVTM, CDR2 ANQGSEA. V lost 3 bases to trimming and J lost 3 bases; unmatched junction nucleotides: 15. CDR3 DNA sequence: TGCAGCGTTGAGGGGTGGAAAAAAAGCGGGACTACAGATACGCAGTATTTT. It translates to CSVEGWKKSGTTDTQYF.

Of note for this clone: Mismatch with germline at one junction end may stem from a read error. The V call is TRBV6-4, the J call TRBJ2-1, with 7 bases aligning to TRBD1. Germline V CDR1 and CDR2: MRHNA, SNTAGT. The CDR3 contains 13 residues. The CDR3 nucleotides are TGTGCCAGCAGCGTAGGGGGCTACGATGAGCAGTTCTTC. Amino acid sequence: CASSVGGYDEQFF.

The chain carries TRBV7-9 and TRBJ1-1, with a weak D call TRBD1 (5 bases). The CDR3 has 16 amino acids. CDR1 and CDR2 (germline): SEHNR, FQNEAQ (reference sequence). Trimming left V 2 bases short and J 0 bases short, with 13 bases between. This CDR3 is CASSLSRAGVNTEAFF. Here the CDR3 DNA reads TGTGCCAGCAGCTTATCCAGGGCCGGAGTGAACACTGAAGCTTTCTTT.

About this clone itself: This same CDR3 is encoded by further DNA sequences in the sample. The chain has TRBV6-5 and TRBJ2-7; D not resolved. This CDR3 region has 13 residues. CDR1 is MNHEY, CDR2 SVGAGI, per germline. The ends were cut back, 1 base at V and 1 base at J, with 5 bases in the middle. CDR3: CASSYLASYEQYF. In nucleotides, the CDR3 is TGTGCCAGCAGTTACTTGGCATCCTACGAGCAGTACTTC.

The rearrangement uses TRBV7-2 and TRBJ2-1; 7 bases map to TRBD2. Germline CDR1 and CDR2: SGHTA and FQGNSA. V trimming: 5 bases; J trimming: 0 bases; junction bases outside the gene matches: 16. CDR3 length: 19 amino acids. CDR3 region: CASSLSTSSSGSSYNEQFF. As DNA, the CDR3 is TGTGCCAGCAGCCTTAGCACCTCTTCTAGCGGAAGCTCCTACAATGAGCAGTTCTTC. The full variable domain, completed using reference TRBV7-2 and TRBJ2-1, is GAGVSQSPSNKVTEKGKDVELRCDPISGHTALYWYRQSLGQGLEFLIYFQGNSAPDKSGLPSDRFSAERTGGSVSTLTIQRTQQEDSAVYLCASSLSTSSSGSSYNEQFFGPGTRLTVL.

The chain is built from TRBV4-1 and TRBJ2-3, with TRBD2 matching over 9 bases. J lost 5 bases, V lost 4 bases, and 13 bases had no gene match. This CDR3 is built from 17 residues. The germline gives CDR1 MGHRA, CDR2 YSYEKL. In DNA form, the CDR3 reads TGCGCCAGCAGCCCACTGACGCTAGCGGGGTGGGGAGATACGCAGTATTTT. Protein sequence: CASSPLTLAGWGDTQYF.

This chain uses TRBV28 with TRBJ2-7, with D perhaps matching TRBD2 (5 bases). V was clipped by 5 bases and J by 5 bases, with 13 bases between them. The CDR3 spans 13 residues. The germline CDR1 and CDR2 sequences are MDHEN and SYDVKM. Here the CDR3 reads CASSPERVDEQYF. For the CDR3, the DNA is TGTGCCAGCAGTCCGGAGAGGGTAGACGAGCAGTACTTC.

This clone is a singleton in its sample. The chain carries TRBV7-8 and TRBJ2-7; 9 positions agree with TRBD1. Germline CDR1 is SGHVS and CDR2 is FQNEAQ. J gave up 4 bases and V 5 bases, and 9 bases lay outside the gene matches. CDR3 length: 15 amino acids. As DNA, the CDR3 is TGTGCCAGCAGCCGAGAACAGGGGGCGGTGTACGAGCAGTACTTC. Protein sequence: CASSREQGAVYEQYF.

The chain employs TRBV9 and TRBJ2-1; D unclear. CDR1 SGDLS and CDR2 YYNGEE come from the germline V gene. Trimming removed 4 bases from V and 4 bases from J, with 6 bases in between. This CDR3 spans 12 amino acids. CDR3 nucleotides: TGTGCCAGCAGCCCGAGTTACAATGAGCAGTTCTTC. Amino acid sequence: CASSPSYNEQFF.

This clone occurred a few times. The V and J genes are TRBV10-3 and TRBJ2-3; possible D gene TRBD2, 5 bases. This CDR3 spans 15 amino acids. V lost 6 bases and J lost 6, with 19 bases in between. CDR1 and CDR2 (germline): ENHRY, SYGVKD. CDR3 sequence reads: CAIRPRTSSRDTQYF. The CDR3 nucleotides are TGTGCCATCAGACCGAGGACGTCTAGCAGGGATACGCAGTATTTT.

The gene calls are TRBV13 and TRBJ2-5, with 7 bases identical to TRBD2. Germline V gene data show CDR1 as PRHDT and CDR2 as FYEKMQ (reference sequence). The CDR3 runs to 13 residues. V dropped 5 bases and J dropped 5; count of bases not matched to a gene: 5. This CDR3 is CASSRSGGETQYF. The CDR3 nucleotides read TGTGCCAGCAGCCGGTCCGGGGGGGAGACCCAGTACTTC.

The CDR3 bases are TGTGCCAGCAGCCAAGATGGGACTAACTACAATGAGCAGTTCTTC. Amino acids: CASSQDGTNYNEQFF. This sequence joins TRBV4-2 and TRBJ2-1; 7 nucleotides line up with TRBD2. Germline lookup yields CDR1 LGHNA and CDR2 YNFKEQ. There are 15 residues in the CDR3. The trim removed 0 bases at V and 3 bases at J, leaving 2 bases unmatched.

V gene TRBV20-1 combines with J gene TRBJ2-7; tentatively, D is TRBD1 (5 bases). This CDR3 region has 10 residues. The V end lost 6 bases, the J end lost 5 bases, and 8 bases lay between the germline ends. Germline-derived CDR1 and CDR2 are DFQATT and SNEGSKA (reference sequence). The CDR3 sequence is CSATGDEQYF. The CDR3 nucleotides read TGCAGTGCCACAGGTGACGAGCAGTACTTC.

The chain uses TRBV7-2 and TRBJ2-1, with TRBD2 matching 10 bases. J lost 9 bases, V lost 2 bases, and 4 bases had no gene match. CDR1 SGHTA and CDR2 FQGNSA come from the germline V gene. The CDR3 spans 14 residues. CDR3 DNA: TGTGCCAGCAGCTTACTAGCGGGAGAGGTTGAGCAGTTCTTC. This encodes CASSLLAGEVEQFF.

J is TRBJ2-3 and V is TRBV5-4; TRBD2 matches 10 bases. V was clipped by 4 bases and J by 4 bases; unmatched bases: 21. The CDR3 has 20 amino acids. CDR1 and CDR2 from the germline V gene are SGHNT and YYREEE (reference sequence). CDR3 sequence reads: CASSPDVLAGGPGWADTQYF. The CDR3 DNA follows: TGTGCCAGCAGCCCGGACGTTTTAGCGGGAGGCCCCGGGTGGGCAGATACGCAGTATTTT. Looking up the rest from reference TRBV5-4 and TRBJ2-3 gives the full variable domain: ETGVTQSPTHLIKTRGQQVTLRCSSQSGHNTVSWYQQALGQGPQFIFQYYREEENGRGNFPPRFSGLQFPNYSSELNVNALELDDSALYLCASSPDVLAGGPGWADTQYFGPGTRLTVL.

The count of this clone is one. The V and J genes are TRBV27 and TRBJ2-7; 10 bases line up with TRBD2. Germline CDR1 MNHEY, CDR2 SMNVEV (reference sequence). The CDR3 is 15 amino acids. With V trimmed by 6 bases and J by 0 bases, 5 bases remained unmatched. The DNA for the CDR3 is TGTGCCAGCAGCCAACTAGCGGGAAGCTCCTACGAGCAGTACTTC. This codes for CASSQLAGSSYEQYF.

The chain has TRBV6-4 and TRBJ2-7; 7 bases match TRBD2. Trimming took 2 bases from V and 5 from J; bases not matched to a gene: 6. Germline assignment: CDR1 MRHNA and CDR2 SNTAGT. This CDR3 has 14 residues. The CDR3 loop reads CASSDLAGVNEQYF. The CDR3 DNA reads TGTGCCAGCAGTGACCTTGCGGGAGTAAACGAGCAGTACTTC.